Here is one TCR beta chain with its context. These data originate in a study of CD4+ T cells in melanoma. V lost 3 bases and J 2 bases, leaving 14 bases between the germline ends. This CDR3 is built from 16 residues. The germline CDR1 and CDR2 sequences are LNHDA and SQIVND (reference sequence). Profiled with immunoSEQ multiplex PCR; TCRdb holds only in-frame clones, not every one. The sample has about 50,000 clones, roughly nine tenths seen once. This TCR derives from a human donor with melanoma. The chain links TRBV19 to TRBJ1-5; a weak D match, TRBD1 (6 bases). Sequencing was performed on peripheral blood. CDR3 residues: CASSIWSGAGNQPQHF. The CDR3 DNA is TGTGCCAGTAGTATCTGGTCAGGGGCTGGCAATCAGCCCCAGCATTTT.